This TCR beta chain is drawn from a study of shared clonotypes between healthy human individuals. CDR1 is LNHDA and CDR2 is SQIVND in the germline V gene (reference sequence). The V segment lost 6 bases and the J segment 2 bases; nucleotides outside the gene matches: 5. This CDR3 contains 14 residues. Sequencing was performed with immunoSEQ multiplex PCR; in TCRdb, only in-frame clones are kept and a portion is missing. Among a few million clones listed, over 85% were seen once. This sequence was found in a man in his late teens or twenties in good health. Some clones in this sample may be carry-over from other donors' samples. Sequenced input: naive CD4+ T cells from PBMCs. Subset specified: CD45RA+ positively selected. The chain has TRBV19 and TRBJ1-2; 8 nucleotides agree with TRBD1. The DNA of the CDR3 is TGTGCCAGTAGAGGGACAGGTAAAAACTATGGCTACACCTTC. It specifies CASRGTGKNYGYTF. The full variable domain, completed using reference TRBV19 and TRBJ1-2, is DGGITQSPKYLFRKEGQNVTLSCEQNLNHDAMYWYRQDPGQGLRLIYYSQIVNDFQKGDIAEGYSVSREKKESFPLTVTSAQKNPTAFYLCASRGTGKNYGYTFGSGTRLTVV.